A single sample gave rise to the 10 T cell receptor beta chains below, sequenced in a study of CD8 T cells in Susac syndrome. Reverse transcription of 0.5 to 1 ug RNA was carried out with random hexamers. In TCRdb, the immunoSEQ multiplex PCR reads were re-called with MiXCR into one record per CDR3 protein. The sample comprises fewer than 150,000 distinct CDR3 sequences, approximately 95% of which are singletons, and approximately 0.17% rests with the top ten. Sequenced input: CD8+ T cells from PBMCs. These receptors were obtained from a human donor with Susac syndrome.

The CDR3 bases are TGTGCCAGCAGTCACCGGGAACAGGGTGGGGAGACCCAGTACTTC. Translating gives CASSHREQGGETQYF. V usage is TRBV12-3 or TRBV12-4 and J usage is TRBJ2-5, with D possibly matching TRBD1 (6 bases). The CDR3 runs to 15 residues. V shed 5 bases and J shed 5 bases, with 18 bases lying between them.

The V gene is TRBV9, the J gene TRBJ2-4, with 9 bases aligning to TRBD1. With 0 bases clipped from V and 8 bases from J, the junction kept 6 bases outside the gene matches. Germline CDR1 SGDLS, CDR2 YYNGEE. The CDR3 covers 15 residues. The CDR3 is CASSVGGTGYDIQYF. In nucleotides, the CDR3 is TGTGCCAGCAGCGTAGGTGGGACAGGGTACGACATTCAGTACTTC.

The V gene is TRBV19, the J gene TRBJ2-3; the D is unclear. Germline assignment: CDR1 LNHDA and CDR2 SQIVND (reference sequence). The V gene lost 1 base and the J gene lost 3 bases, with 2 bases spanning the gap. CDR3 size: 12 residues. The DNA of the CDR3 is TGTGCCAGTAGTATAGCAACAGATACGCAGTATTTT. This encodes CASSIATDTQYF.

This clonotype has only one observation. This sequence joins TRBV2 and TRBJ2-3; TRBD2 aligns across 8 bases. Germline CDR1 and CDR2: SNHLY and FYNNEI. CDR3 size: 16 residues. The junction had 10 bases not matched to a gene; V was cut back by 7 bases and J by 1 base. The CDR3 reads CASIDRREDGTDTQYF. The CDR3 bases are TGTGCCAGCATTGACCGGCGGGAGGACGGCACAGATACGCAGTATTTT.

V gene TRBV5-1 combines with J gene TRBJ1-2; 10 bases fit TRBD1. The J segment lost 3 bases and the V segment lost 2 bases, leaving 7 bases of the junction unmatched. The CDR3 sequence is 16 residues long. The germline V gene has CDR1 SGHRS and CDR2 YFSETQ. The chain's CDR3 is CASSLSRTGGDYGYTF. The CDR3 bases are TGCGCCAGCAGCTTATCGAGGACAGGGGGGGACTATGGCTACACCTTC.

CDR3 sequence reads: CSAAVSGEQYF. The CDR3 region has the DNA TGCAGTGCCGCCGTAAGCGGGGAGCAGTACTTC. The gene calls are TRBV20-1 and TRBJ2-7, with D perhaps matching TRBD2 (6 bases). From germline, CDR1 is DFQATT and CDR2 SNEGSKA (reference sequence). V gave up 6 bases and J gave up 7 bases, with 13 bases separating them. The CDR3 sequence is 11 residues long.

This rearrangement joins TRBV2 to TRBJ2-7, with D possibly matching TRBD1 (6 bases). This CDR3 has 11 residues. Trimming took 7 bases from V and 5 from J, leaving 9 bases between them. Germline CDR1 is SNHLY and CDR2 is FYNNEI. The chain's CDR3 is CASTRGHEQYF. The CDR3 nucleotides are TGTGCCAGCACCAGGGGCCACGAGCAGTACTTC. Variable domain in full (rest from reference TRBV2 and TRBJ2-7): EPEVTQTPSHQVTQMGQEVILRCVPISNHLYFYWYRQILGQKVEFLVSFYNNEISEKSEIFDDQFSVERPDGSNFTLKIRSTKLEDSAMYFCASTRGHEQYFGPGTRLTVT.

The chain recombines TRBV12-3 or TRBV12-4 with TRBJ1-2; D uncertain. Trimming stripped 6 bases from V and 0 bases from J, with 8 bases between. The CDR3 runs to 13 residues. CDR3 nucleotides: TGTGCCAGCAGACCCTCCACTAACTATGGCTACACCTTC. This codes for CASRPSTNYGYTF.

The rearrangement uses TRBV29-1 and TRBJ2-6, with TRBD1 matching 10 bases. This CDR3 has 17 amino acids. CDR1 is SQVTM, CDR2 ANQGSEA, per germline. V lost 3 bases to trimming and J lost 2 bases; unmatched junction nucleotides: 7. The DNA of the CDR3 is TGCAGCGTTGAGCGATGGGACAGGGGTGCTGGGGCCAACGTCCTGACTTTC. This gives the protein CSVERWDRGAGANVLTF.

This sequence joins TRBV27 and TRBJ1-2; 7 positions agree with TRBD1. CDR1 and CDR2 (germline): MNHEY, SMNVEV (reference sequence). This CDR3 region has 14 residues. J lost 4 bases, V lost 3 bases, and 5 bases had no gene match. The CDR3 nucleotides read TGTGCCAGCAGTTTCTCCGGGACAGTCTATGGCTACACCTTC. Its translation: CASSFSGTVYGYTF.